The 9 T cell receptor beta chains given below trace back to one sample, sequenced in a study of T-cell reconstitution after alpha-beta-depleted transplantation in children. Researchers prepared the TCRbeta library using unique molecular identifiers, the study reports. TCRdb processed the PCR reads anew with MiXCR; each CDR3 protein has one entry. The table lists some 550,000 distinct CDR3 sequences, more than 20% of them singletons. The specimen comprised PBMCs, mostly from graft donor cells, sampled 360 days after TCRalphabeta/CD19-depleted stem cell transplant. The origin of the receptors is a boy in the first two years of life who had a stem cell transplant for acute myeloid leukemia, so the T cells may come from the graft donor.

This clonotype was observed a handful of times. The genes are TRBV6-1 and TRBJ2-4; TRBD1 matches 7 bases. Germline-derived CDR1 and CDR2 are MNHNS and SASEGT. The ends lost 7 bases at V and 1 base at J; junction bases unmatched: 16. The CDR3 sequence is 18 residues long. Here the CDR3 reads CASTPRSTGVGAKNIQYF. For the CDR3, the DNA is TGTGCCAGCACCCCCCGGTCTACAGGGGTAGGGGCCAAAAACATTCAGTACTTC.

In this sample, this clonotype turned up many times. The chain is built from TRBV6-1 and TRBJ1-1; D possibly corresponds to TRBD1 (6 bases). Trimming removed 7 bases from V and 3 bases from J, with 15 bases in between. Germline CDR1 reads MNHNS; CDR2 reads SASEGT. This CDR3 region has 14 residues. As DNA, the CDR3 is TGTGCCAGCACCGTGACGGAGGGGGACACTGAAGCTTTCTTT. As protein: CASTVTEGDTEAFF.

The gene calls are TRBV11-2 and TRBJ2-7; a possible D gene is TRBD1 (6 bases). Germline V gives CDR1 SGHAT, CDR2 FQNNGV. This CDR3 is 14 amino acids long. Trimming left V 0 bases short and J 12 bases short, with 18 bases between. CDR3 residues: CASSLDGTRQSRYV. The CDR3 region has the DNA TGTGCCAGCAGCTTAGATGGGACACGTCAGTCACGGTACGTC.

This clonotype showed up just a few times. This chain connects TRBV20-1 to TRBJ1-4; no definite D call. CDR1 and CDR2 from the germline V gene are DFQATT and SNEGSKA (reference sequence). V lost 7 bases to trimming and J lost 5 bases, with 8 bases between them. There are 11 residues in the CDR3. CDR3 region: CSGERNEKLFF. In nucleotides, the CDR3 is TGCAGTGGGGAGCGCAATGAAAAACTGTTTTTT.

The table lists this clonotype with a few counts. The chain uses TRBV12-3 or TRBV12-4 and TRBJ2-5; 7 bases agree with TRBD2. The CDR3 has 13 amino acids. Trimming cost V 2 bases and J 7 bases; bases outside gene matches: 4. CDR3 in DNA: TGTGCCAGCAGTTTAAGAAGGGAGGGGACCCAGTACTTC. It encodes CASSLRREGTQYF.

In its sample, this clonotype was seen many times. The gene calls are TRBV29-1 and TRBJ2-3; either TRBD1 or TRBD2 may supply D (5 bases each). The germline V gene has CDR1 SQVTM and CDR2 ANQGSEA. The CDR3 sequence is 13 residues long. Here the CDR3 reads CTGTYDSTDTQYF. The CDR3 nucleotides read TGCACCGGGACCTATGATAGCACAGATACGCAGTATTTT.

J is TRBJ1-3 and V is TRBV12-3 or TRBV12-4; D perhaps matches TRBD1 (6 bases). The CDR3 is 14 amino acids. The V gene lost 6 bases and the J gene lost 1 base, with 10 bases spanning the gap. The CDR3 loop reads CASRAGASGNTIYF. Written as DNA, the CDR3 is TGTGCCAGCAGAGCAGGGGCTTCTGGAAACACCATATATTTT.

The chain uses TRBV7-2 and TRBJ2-7, with 7 bases identical to TRBD1. CDR3 length: 14 amino acids. Looked up from germline, CDR1 is SGHTA and CDR2 is FQGNSA. Trimming at V came to 5 bases and at J to 0 bases, leaving 4 bases not matched to a gene. Written as DNA, the CDR3 is TGTGCCAGCAGCCCGCGGACAGGCTCCTACGAGCAGTACGTC. Protein sequence: CASSPRTGSYEQYV.

The table lists this clonotype with a few counts. The V gene is TRBV20-1, the J gene TRBJ2-2, with D uncertain. V dropped 6 bases and J dropped 6 bases, with 17 bases sitting between them. There are 14 residues in the CDR3. Germline CDR1 and CDR2: DFQATT and SNEGSKA (reference sequence). The CDR3 DNA reads as TGCAGTGCCCAGCGAGATGTAAAGGCCGGGGAGCTGTTTTTT. This translates into CSAQRDVKAGELFF.